The present T cell receptor beta chain was sequenced within a study of beta chain features in type 1 diabetes. This clone was seen only a few times. The antigen remains unidentified. Study-wide results and caveats: Any PCR bias toward short templates would affect both groups alike. Sequencing the cDNA could make cells with high TCR expression show up more than they should. The study found fewer insertions and more deletions at VDJ junctions in type 1 diabetes patients. Among all four CD4+ subsets, Type 1 diabetes patients had TCRB CDR3s that were moderately but significantly shorter.

Isolated RNA was reverse transcribed in full, so expressed TCRB transcripts were sequenced. Data came from immunoSEQ multiplex PCR; TCRdb stores just in-frame clones and leaves some out. The sample shows more than 120,000 clones, about 13% of them seen only once. CDR3 size: 14 residues. Germline CDR1 reads SGHTA; CDR2 reads FQGNSA. The J segment lost 8 bases and the V segment lost 5 bases, leaving 9 bases of the junction unmatched. The sequence derives from a man in his late teens or twenties with type 1 diabetes. Source material: central memory CD4+ T cells from blood. The chain joins TRBV7-2 to TRBJ1-5; 7 bases align to TRBD1. The CDR3 spells CASSPQGGSEPQHF. CDR3 coding DNA: TGTGCCAGCAGCCCCCAGGGGGGATCGGAGCCCCAGCATTTT.